A selection of T cell receptor beta chains follows, all from one sample in a study of a mutant IDH1 vaccine in newly diagnosed glioma. TCRdb's table, derived via immunoSEQ multiplex PCR, lists solely in-frame clones and lacks some. The sample has approximately 31,000 clones, about four fifths seen once. The antigens these receptors bind are not known. This material consisted of PBMCs, taken from a glioma patient whose treatment included an IDH1 peptide vaccine. The receptors were gathered from a man aged 25 to 40 with glioma. CDR3s include the opening cysteine and the closing phenylalanine or tryptophan. D genes are given only for firm matches. For some rows the clone size is stated as once, few or many, or as a class when expanded; others skip it.

cdr3_aa: CASIPTGGGGELFF; cdr3_nt: TGTGCCAGCATCCCGACAGGGGGTGGCGGGGAGCTGTTTTTT; clone_size: .; v_call: TRBV2; d_call: TRBD1; j_call: TRBJ2-2
cdr3_aa: CAISASSGSSYNEQFF; cdr3_nt: TGTGCCATCAGTGCGTCTAGCGGTAGCTCCTACAATGAGCAGTTCTTC; clone_size: few; v_call: TRBV10-3; d_call: TRBD2; j_call: TRBJ2-1
cdr3_aa: CASSTQGQGKNGELFF; cdr3_nt: TGTGCCAGCAGCACCCAGGGGCAGGGGAAGAACGGGGAGCTGTTTTTT; clone_size: .; v_call: TRBV21-1; d_call: .; j_call: TRBJ2-2
cdr3_aa: CASLGSGGTGELFF; cdr3_nt: TGTGCCAGCCTGGGGTCAGGGGGCACCGGGGAGCTGTTTTTT; clone_size: few; v_call: TRBV7-9; d_call: TRBD1; j_call: TRBJ2-2
cdr3_aa: CASSYDDVSYEQYF; cdr3_nt: TGTGCCAGCAGTTATGATGATGTATCCTACGAGCAGTACTTC; clone_size: .; v_call: TRBV6-6; d_call: .; j_call: TRBJ2-7
cdr3_aa: CASSQESSYGYTF; cdr3_nt: TGCGCCAGCAGCCAAGAAAGTTCCTATGGCTACACCTTC; clone_size: .; v_call: TRBV4-1; d_call: .; j_call: TRBJ1-2
cdr3_aa: CASTWTGDTGELFF; cdr3_nt: TGTGCCAGCACCTGGACAGGGGATACCGGGGAGCTGTTTTTT; clone_size: .; v_call: TRBV6-1; d_call: TRBD1; j_call: TRBJ2-2
cdr3_aa: CAWSVGSYNSPLHF; cdr3_nt: TGTGCCTGGAGTGTAGGGTCCTATAATTCACCCCTCCACTTT; clone_size: .; v_call: TRBV30; d_call: .; j_call: TRBJ1-6
cdr3_aa: CASSQEGAAAVEKLFF; cdr3_nt: TGTGCCAGCAGCCAAGAAGGTGCAGCGGCGGTAGAAAAACTGTTTTTT; clone_size: .; v_call: TRBV4-2; d_call: .; j_call: TRBJ1-4
cdr3_aa: CASSPRAGANYGYTF; cdr3_nt: TGCGCCAGCAGCCCTCGAGCGGGAGCTAACTATGGCTACACCTTC; clone_size: .; v_call: TRBV5-1; d_call: .; j_call: TRBJ1-2
cdr3_aa: CASSQDPGRRETQYF; cdr3_nt: TGTGCCAGCAGCCAAGATCCGGGAAGGAGAGAGACCCAGTACTTC; clone_size: .; v_call: TRBV4-2; d_call: .; j_call: TRBJ2-5
cdr3_aa: CASSPGTDGNTIYF; cdr3_nt: TGTGCCAGCAGCCCCGGGACAGATGGAAACACCATATATTTT; clone_size: once; v_call: TRBV9; d_call: TRBD1; j_call: TRBJ1-3
cdr3_aa: CASSSGSGYEQYF; cdr3_nt: TGTGCCAGCAGCTCAGGGAGTGGCTACGAGCAGTACTTC; clone_size: .; v_call: TRBV11-2; d_call: .; j_call: TRBJ2-7
cdr3_aa: CASSSLSGSMGEQYF; cdr3_nt: TGCGCCAGCAGCTCACTGAGCGGGAGTATGGGCGAGCAGTACTTC; clone_size: .; v_call: TRBV5-1; d_call: TRBD2; j_call: TRBJ2-7
cdr3_aa: CASKGQGTYNEQFF; cdr3_nt: TGCGCCAGCAAAGGGCAGGGGACCTACAATGAGCAGTTCTTC; clone_size: .; v_call: TRBV5-1; d_call: .; j_call: TRBJ2-1
cdr3_aa: CASSQSRQGSIGELFF; cdr3_nt: TGCGCCAGCAGTCAATCGAGGCAGGGCTCGATCGGGGAGCTGTTTTTT; clone_size: .; v_call: TRBV23-1; d_call: .; j_call: TRBJ2-2
cdr3_aa: CAISERPDSYNEQFF; cdr3_nt: TGTGCCATCAGTGAACGACCGGACAGTTACAATGAGCAGTTCTTC; clone_size: .; v_call: TRBV10-3; d_call: .; j_call: TRBJ2-1
cdr3_aa: CAIMESGGAYEQYF; cdr3_nt: TGTGCCATCATGGAGTCCGGGGGGGCCTACGAGCAGTACTTC; clone_size: once; v_call: TRBV10-3; d_call: TRBD2; j_call: TRBJ2-7
cdr3_aa: CASSPGDRTNQPQHF; cdr3_nt: TGTGCCAGCAGCCCAGGGGACAGGACGAATCAGCCCCAGCATTTT; clone_size: .; v_call: TRBV11-3; d_call: TRBD1; j_call: TRBJ1-5
cdr3_aa: CASSASGGANTEAFF; cdr3_nt: TGTGCCAGCAGTGCCAGCGGCGGGGCGAACACTGAAGCTTTCTTT; clone_size: .; v_call: TRBV6-4; d_call: .; j_call: TRBJ1-1
cdr3_aa: CASSQAAQGRAEAFF; cdr3_nt: TGCGCCAGCAGCCAAGCCGCTCAGGGTCGGGCTGAAGCTTTCTTT; clone_size: .; v_call: TRBV4-1; d_call: .; j_call: TRBJ1-1
cdr3_aa: CASSWRQGTDSEQYF; cdr3_nt: TGCGCCAGCAGCTGGAGACAAGGGACAGATAGTGAGCAGTACTTC; clone_size: .; v_call: TRBV5-1; d_call: TRBD1; j_call: TRBJ2-7
cdr3_aa: CASSGDQETQYF; cdr3_nt: TGTGCCAGTTCGGGGGACCAAGAGACCCAGTACTTC; clone_size: once; v_call: TRBV19; d_call: .; j_call: TRBJ2-5
cdr3_aa: CASSIGTGQYEQYF; cdr3_nt: TGTGCCAGTAGTATAGGTACGGGGCAATACGAGCAGTACTTC; clone_size: .; v_call: TRBV19; d_call: .; j_call: TRBJ2-7
cdr3_aa: CASSQEPQVRAEAFF; cdr3_nt: TGCGCCAGCAGCCAAGAGCCCCAGGTCCGTGCTGAAGCTTTCTTT; clone_size: once; v_call: TRBV4-3; d_call: .; j_call: TRBJ1-1
cdr3_aa: CASSPGPGQGAFDQPQHF; cdr3_nt: TGTGCCAGCAGTCCCGGCCCCGGACAGGGGGCTTTCGATCAGCCCCAGCATTTT; clone_size: .; v_call: TRBV28; d_call: TRBD1; j_call: TRBJ1-5
cdr3_aa: CASSYYSEPAEPQHF; cdr3_nt: TGTGCCAGCAGTTACTATTCGGAACCGGCGGAGCCCCAGCATTTT; clone_size: few; v_call: TRBV6-6; d_call: .; j_call: TRBJ1-5
cdr3_aa: CAINAGEAEQYF; cdr3_nt: TGTGCCATCAATGCGGGGGAGGCCGAGCAGTACTTC; clone_size: .; v_call: TRBV10-3; d_call: TRBD2; j_call: TRBJ2-7
cdr3_aa: CASSRRPLSNQPQHF; cdr3_nt: TGTGCCAGCTCGAGGCGCCCCCTTAGCAATCAGCCCCAGCATTTT; clone_size: .; v_call: TRBV27; d_call: .; j_call: TRBJ1-5
cdr3_aa: CASSLKAGDNYGYTF; cdr3_nt: TGTGCCAGCAGCTTAAAAGCAGGGGATAACTATGGCTACACCTTC; clone_size: few; v_call: TRBV7-3; d_call: .; j_call: TRBJ1-2
cdr3_aa: CASSWGTGGVGNEQFF; cdr3_nt: TGTGCCAGCAGCTGGGGGACAGGGGGGGTAGGGAATGAGCAGTTCTTC; clone_size: .; v_call: TRBV5-6; d_call: TRBD1; j_call: TRBJ2-1
cdr3_aa: CASSLTGVAGNSPLHF; cdr3_nt: TGTGCCAGCAGTCTAACGGGAGTGGCCGGCAATTCACCCCTCCACTTT; clone_size: .; v_call: TRBV28; d_call: .; j_call: TRBJ1-6
cdr3_aa: CASSLERGTNYGYTF; cdr3_nt: TGCGCCAGCAGCTTGGAACGGGGAACTAACTATGGCTACACCTTC; clone_size: .; v_call: TRBV5-1; d_call: .; j_call: TRBJ1-2
cdr3_aa: CASSLTGLYSNQPQHF; cdr3_nt: TGCGCCAGCAGCTTAACAGGGCTGTATAGCAATCAGCCCCAGCATTTT; clone_size: .; v_call: TRBV4-1; d_call: .; j_call: TRBJ1-5
cdr3_aa: CASSYGNSEQYF; cdr3_nt: TGTGCCAGCAGTTACGGGAACTCCGAGCAGTACTTC; clone_size: .; v_call: TRBV6-6; d_call: .; j_call: TRBJ2-7
cdr3_aa: CASSLGSGDRVYEQYF; cdr3_nt: TGTGCCAGCAGCTTGGGGTCGGGGGACAGAGTCTACGAGCAGTACTTC; clone_size: .; v_call: TRBV5-4; d_call: .; j_call: TRBJ2-7
cdr3_aa: CASSLNGAVSSYEQYF; cdr3_nt: TGTGCCAGCAGCTTGAATGGAGCGGTGTCCTCCTACGAGCAGTACTTC; clone_size: .; v_call: TRBV5-6; d_call: .; j_call: TRBJ2-7
cdr3_aa: CSALSPMADTQYF; cdr3_nt: TGCAGCGCCCTATCTCCTATGGCAGATACGCAGTATTTT; clone_size: once; v_call: TRBV29-1; d_call: .; j_call: TRBJ2-3
cdr3_aa: CASSMNRDTEAFF; cdr3_nt: TGTGCCAGTAGTATGAACAGGGACACTGAAGCTTTCTTT; clone_size: few; v_call: TRBV19; d_call: .; j_call: TRBJ1-1
cdr3_aa: CASRGQGTGELFF; cdr3_nt: TGTGCCAGCAGGGGACAGGGAACCGGGGAGCTGTTTTTT; clone_size: .; v_call: TRBV6-5; d_call: TRBD1; j_call: TRBJ2-2
cdr3_aa: CASSGPDGETQYF; cdr3_nt: TGTGCCAGCTCTGGCCCCGATGGGGAGACCCAGTACTTC; clone_size: .; v_call: TRBV7-2; d_call: .; j_call: TRBJ2-5
cdr3_aa: CASSDPRSGSYNEQFF; cdr3_nt: TGTGCCAGCTCCGATCCCCGGAGCGGAAGCTACAATGAGCAGTTCTTC; clone_size: .; v_call: TRBV9; d_call: .; j_call: TRBJ2-1
cdr3_aa: CASTSIGGTDGANVLTF; cdr3_nt: TGTGCCAGTACTTCGATAGGGGGGACGGATGGGGCCAACGTCCTGACTTTC; clone_size: .; v_call: TRBV19; d_call: .; j_call: TRBJ2-6
cdr3_aa: CASTRGALNTEAFF; cdr3_nt: TGTGCCAGTACTCGCGGGGCCTTGAACACTGAAGCTTTCTTT; clone_size: .; v_call: TRBV19; d_call: .; j_call: TRBJ1-1
cdr3_aa: CASSLTGGHTEAFF; cdr3_nt: TGCGCCAGCAGCTTGACCGGGGGGCACACTGAAGCTTTCTTT; clone_size: .; v_call: TRBV5-1; d_call: .; j_call: TRBJ1-1
cdr3_aa: CASSDNRQGGQPQHF; cdr3_nt: TGTGCCAGCAGCGATAATAGACAGGGGGGTCAGCCCCAGCATTTT; clone_size: .; v_call: TRBV4-2; d_call: TRBD1; j_call: TRBJ1-5
cdr3_aa: CASSELGTGIYGYTF; cdr3_nt: TGTGCCAGCAGTGAACTCGGGACAGGTATCTATGGCTACACCTTC; clone_size: .; v_call: TRBV6-1; d_call: TRBD1; j_call: TRBJ1-2
cdr3_aa: CASTEGSSEKLFF; cdr3_nt: TGTGCCAGCACAGAAGGGAGTAGCGAAAAACTGTTTTTT; clone_size: .; v_call: TRBV7-8; d_call: .; j_call: TRBJ1-4
cdr3_aa: CASSLAGQGDTQYF; cdr3_nt: TGCGCCAGCAGCTTGGCAGGGCAAGGAGATACGCAGTATTTT; clone_size: .; v_call: TRBV5-1; d_call: .; j_call: TRBJ2-3
cdr3_aa: CASSLGPVTGSYEQYF; cdr3_nt: TGCGCCAGCAGCTTGGGGCCGGTGACAGGCTCCTACGAGCAGTACTTC; clone_size: .; v_call: TRBV5-1; d_call: .; j_call: TRBJ2-7
cdr3_aa: CASSSTGSNEKLFF; cdr3_nt: TGTGCCAGCAGCTCGACAGGGTCTAATGAAAAACTGTTTTTT; clone_size: .; v_call: TRBV7-2; d_call: TRBD1; j_call: TRBJ1-4
cdr3_aa: CASSLAGGGNADTQYF; cdr3_nt: TGTGCCAGCAGCTTGGCCGGGGGGGGTAACGCAGATACGCAGTATTTT; clone_size: .; v_call: TRBV5-6; d_call: TRBD2; j_call: TRBJ2-3
cdr3_aa: CAWSRGQGSADTQYF; cdr3_nt: TGTGCCTGGAGTAGAGGACAGGGTAGCGCAGATACGCAGTATTTT; clone_size: once; v_call: TRBV30; d_call: TRBD1; j_call: TRBJ2-3
cdr3_aa: CASSPGQSSYEQYF; cdr3_nt: TGTGCCAGCAGCCCGGGACAAAGCTCCTACGAGCAGTACTTC; clone_size: .; v_call: TRBV6-5; d_call: .; j_call: TRBJ2-7
cdr3_aa: CASSPRSLQETQYF; cdr3_nt: TGTGCCAGCTCACCCCGGAGCCTCCAAGAGACCCAGTACTTC; clone_size: .; v_call: TRBV18; d_call: .; j_call: TRBJ2-5